This is a list of T cell receptor beta chains from one sample in a study of T cell repertoires in cytomegalovirus infection. TCRdb processed the reads anew with MiXCR; each CDR3 protein has one entry. In the table there are approximately 190,000 distinct CDR3 sequences, roughly 9.8% of which are singletons. Sequenced material: PBMCs. The receptors were gathered from a human donor in good health (CMV status not recorded). Some clones in this sample may be carry-over from other donors' samples. Both conserved end residues are part of each CDR3. D genes are given only for firm matches. A clone size is listed for some rows: how often the clone was seen (once, few, many), or a class if it is expanded.

d_gene	j_gene	v_gene	abundance	CDR3aa	CDR3nt
-	TRBJ2-7	TRBV20-1	few	CSAQGGRGSYEQYF	TGCAGTGCCCAAGGGGGGAGAGGGTCCTACGAGCAGTACTTC
-	TRBJ1-4	TRBV7-2	many	CASSLGGRIPNEKLFF	TGTGCCAGCAGCTTAGGAGGGCGCATCCCCAATGAAAAACTGTTTTTT
-	TRBJ2-7	TRBV7-4	few	CASSLYSGGSSYEQYF	TGTGCCAGCAGCTTATATTCCGGGGGTAGCTCCTACGAGCAGTACTTC
-	TRBJ2-6	TRBV29-1	-	CSVSDTGANVLTF	TGCAGCGTTTCTGATACTGGGGCCAACGTCCTGACTTTC
-	TRBJ1-1	TRBV7-9	many	CASVLRREKNTEAFF	TGTGCCAGCGTCCTCCGGAGGGAAAAGAACACTGAAGCTTTCTTT
-	TRBJ1-2	TRBV5-6	many	CASSWGGAAGYTF	TGTGCCAGCAGCTGGGGCGGGGCGGCTGGCTACACCTTC
TRBD1	TRBJ1-5	TRBV20-1	-	CSASRGPQQPQHF	TGCAGTGCTAGCAGGGGGCCCCAGCAGCCCCAGCATTTT
TRBD1	TRBJ2-7	TRBV28	many	CASSPVDRGISYEQYF	TGTGCCAGCTCCCCTGTGGACAGGGGGATATCCTACGAGCAGTACTTC
-	TRBJ2-7	TRBV7-2	many	CASSLVPGSSYEQYF	TGTGCCAGCAGCTTAGTACCGGGGAGCTCCTACGAGCAGTACTTC
-	TRBJ2-1	TRBV12-3/TRBV12-4	many	CASNSQGPEQFF	TGTGCCAGCAACTCTCAGGGCCCTGAGCAGTTCTTC
-	TRBJ2-5	TRBV6-2/TRBV6-3	many	CASSYFLQETQYF	TGTGCCAGCAGTTACTTTCTCCAAGAGACCCAGTACTTC
-	TRBJ2-6	TRBV7-2	many	CASSRDSSGANVLTF	TGTGCCAGCAGCAGGGATTCCTCTGGGGCCAACGTCCTGACTTTC
TRBD1	TRBJ2-3	TRBV2	-	CASSYGQGQGDTQYF	TGTGCCAGCAGCTATGGACAGGGGCAAGGAGATACGCAGTATTTT
-	TRBJ1-5	TRBV7-9	-	CASSLGGKGTRQPQHF	TGTGCCAGCAGCTTAGGCGGCAAAGGCACGCGCCAGCCCCAGCATTTT